The clone carrying this T cell receptor (beta chain) was counted only a few times. V gave up 1 base and J gave up 3 bases, with 9 bases separating them. This CDR3 region has 14 residues. CDR1 SGHVS and CDR2 FNYEAQ come from the germline V gene. These data originate in a study of identical twins. TCRdb fed the 5' RACE reads into MiXCR, producing one record per CDR3 protein. This sample carries roughly 480,000 distinct CDR3 sequences, roughly a quarter of them seen once, and the ten largest clones take 2.5% to 3.5%. The same data also went into a second study, on T cells expressing NK-cell markers.

The V call is TRBV7-6, the J call TRBJ2-5; no clear D gene. The TCR originated in a woman aged 18-35 years in good health. The sample consisted of CD4+ T cells sorted from blood. The CDR3 region is CASSLVPIEETQYF. CDR3 sequence (DNA): TGTGCCAGCAGCTTAGTCCCCATCGAAGAGACCCAGTACTTC.